The 21 T cell receptor beta chains below were found in one sample sequenced in a study of T-cell reconstitution after alpha-beta-depleted transplantation in children. TCRbeta library preparation incorporated unique molecular identifiers. In TCRdb, the PCR reads were re-called with MiXCR into one record per CDR3 protein. The sample holds 85,000 to 120,000 distinct CDR3 sequences, approximately 5.4% seen once. Sequences were derived from PBMCs, mostly from graft donor cells, sampled 60 days after TCRalphabeta/CD19-depleted stem cell transplant. The origin of the receptors is a female patient aged 2-10 years who had a stem cell transplant for Fanconi anemia, so the T cells may come from the graft donor.

V gene TRBV3-1 combines with J gene TRBJ2-7, with D possibly being TRBD1 or TRBD2 (5 bases each). Germline V CDR1 and CDR2: LGHDT, YNNKEL (reference sequence). The V end was cut by 0 bases, the J end by 2 bases, with 8 bases between. The CDR3 is made up of 14 amino acids. The CDR3 DNA is TGTGCCAGCAGCCAAGAGGGACCGGCCTACGAGCAGTACTTC. It encodes CASSQEGPAYEQYF.

This clonotype was seen at least ten times. This sequence joins TRBV7-3 and TRBJ2-5, with TRBD2 matching over 7 bases. Germline CDR1 is SGHTA and CDR2 is FQGTGA. This CDR3 comprises 15 residues. J gave up 2 bases and V 4 bases, and 7 bases lay outside the gene matches. The CDR3 region is CASSSTGTTQETQYF. DNA for the CDR3: TGTGCCAGCAGCTCGACCGGGACTACACAAGAGACCCAGTACTTC. Complete variable domain (other parts from reference TRBV7-3 and TRBJ2-5): GAGVSQTPSNKVTEKGKYVELRCDPISGHTALYWYRQSLGQGPEFLIYFQGTGAADDSGLPNDRFFAVRPEGSVSTLKIQRTERGDSAVYLCASSSTGTTQETQYFGPGTRLLVL.

CDR3 DNA: TGCGCCAGCAGTTCCGGAGAGTATTACGAGCAGTACTTC. Protein: CASSSGEYYEQYF. The rearrangement links TRBV5-1 to TRBJ2-7; no firm D call. There are 13 residues in the CDR3. The germline V and J ends were trimmed by 5 bases and 4 bases, with 13 bases remaining between them. Germline loops: CDR1 SGHRS, CDR2 YFSETQ.

This clonotype was counted many times. V and J are TRBV7-9 and TRBJ2-3; TRBD1 agrees at 9 bases. Germline V CDR1 and CDR2: SEHNR, FQNEAQ (reference sequence). The ends lost 7 bases at V and 6 bases at J; junction bases unmatched: 11. The CDR3 is 15 residues long. As DNA, the CDR3 is TGTGCCAGCACCCGATCCGGGACAGGGCCTGATACGCAGTATTTT. It encodes CASTRSGTGPDTQYF. Together with reference TRBV7-9 and TRBJ2-3, the CDR3 gives the full variable domain: DTGVSQNPRHKITKRGQNVTFRCDPISEHNRLYWYRQTLGQGPEFLTYFQNEAQLEKSRLLSDRFSAERPKGSFSTLEIQRTEQGDSAMYLCASTRSGTGPDTQYFGPGTRLTVL.

This clonotype was observed many times. The chain employs TRBV30 and TRBJ2-1; 14 bases line up with TRBD2. J was trimmed by 2 bases and V by 0 bases; bases with no gene match: 9. Germline CDR1 is GTSNPN and CDR2 is SVGIG (reference sequence). The length of the CDR3 is 19 residues. DNA of the CDR3: TGTGCCTGGAGTGTATCCGGACTAGCGGGAGGTCAGGCCTACAATGAGCAGTTCTTC. Its translation is CAWSVSGLAGGQAYNEQFF. Full variable domain (remainder filled in from reference TRBV30 and TRBJ2-1): SQTIHQWPATLVQPVGSPLSLECTVEGTSNPNLYWYRQAAGRGLQLLFYSVGIGQISSEVPQNLSASRPQDRQFILSSKKLLLSDSGFYLCAWSVSGLAGGQAYNEQFFGPGTRLTVL.

This clonotype was seen ten or more times. The junction does not match germline at one end; this may be a read error. CDR3 in DNA: TGTGCCAGCAGCTATCTGGGGGCGAACCCTGAAGCTTTCTTT. It yields the protein CASSYLGANPEAFF. The rearrangement uses TRBV7-9 and TRBJ1-1; D perhaps matches TRBD1 (6 bases). The germline gives CDR1 SEHNR, CDR2 FQNEAQ (reference sequence). There are 14 residues in the CDR3.

The chain couples TRBV7-8 to TRBJ1-5, with D possibly TRBD1 on 5 matching bases. CDR3 length equals 13 residues. V shed 1 base and J shed 6 bases, with 7 bases lying between them. Germline V gene sequence: CDR1 SGHVS, CDR2 FQNEAQ. CDR3 bases: TGTGCCAGCAGCTTAGGGGGGAGTCAGCCCCAGCATTTT. Its protein is CASSLGGSQPQHF. Using reference TRBV7-8 and TRBJ1-5 for the parts outside the CDR3, the full variable domain is GAGVSQSPRYKVAKRGQDVALRCDPISGHVSLFWYQQALGQGPEFLTYFQNEAQLDKSGLPSDRFFAERPEGSVSTLKIQRTQQEDSAVYLCASSLGGSQPQHFGDGTRLSIL.

The V gene is TRBV20-1, the J gene TRBJ1-3, with D maybe TRBD1 (5 bases). CDR1 and CDR2 (germline): DFQATT, SNEGSKA (reference sequence). V lost 3 bases and J 2 bases, leaving 11 bases between the germline ends. The CDR3 contains 14 residues. The CDR3 DNA reads TGCAGTGCTAGCCCGGCAGGGACTGGAAACACCATATATTTT. This encodes CSASPAGTGNTIYF.

In its sample, this clonotype was seen a few times. This sequence joins TRBV5-1 and TRBJ2-1, with TRBD1 matching over 11 bases. Germline loops: CDR1 SGHRS, CDR2 YFSETQ. CDR3 length: 16 residues. After removal of 0 bases from V and 3 bases from J, the junction contained 2 bases not matched to a gene. The CDR3 DNA reads as TGCGCCAGCAGCTTGGCCGGGACAGGGGGCTACAATGAGCAGTTCTTC. Translating gives CASSLAGTGGYNEQFF.

The table lists this clonotype with many counts. This chain links TRBV4-2 with TRBJ2-3; a weak D match, TRBD2 (5 bases). This CDR3 region has 14 residues. CDR1 is LGHNA, CDR2 YNFKEQ, per germline. V shed 2 bases and J shed 2 bases, with 8 bases lying between them. This CDR3 reads CASSQRLATDTQYF. The CDR3 DNA reads TGTGCCAGCAGCCAAAGGCTAGCCACAGATACGCAGTATTTT.

This clonotype turned up a few times. V usage is TRBV30 and J usage is TRBJ2-7; 7 bases align to TRBD2. The V gene's germline CDR1 is GTSNPN and CDR2 SVGIG (reference sequence). This CDR3 comprises 14 residues. Germline trimming cut 2 bases from V and 5 bases from J; bases unmatched to any gene: 9. CDR3 nucleotide sequence: TGTGCCTGGAGTACCGGGGGGTGGGGGGACGAGCAGTACTTC. This gives the protein CAWSTGGWGDEQYF.

V gene TRBV20-1 combines with J gene TRBJ2-7; the match to TRBD2 covers 11 bases. The V gene end was trimmed by 3 bases and the J gene end by 4 bases; junction bases not matched to a gene: 5. The germline V gene has CDR1 DFQATT and CDR2 SNEGSKA (reference sequence). The CDR3 has 14 amino acids. The CDR3 spells CSASRLAGTYEQYF. Written as DNA, the CDR3 is TGCAGTGCTAGCCGACTAGCGGGGACTTACGAGCAGTACTTC.

This clonotype was observed at least ten times. This chain connects TRBV5-1 to TRBJ2-1; 7 bases map to TRBD2. V dropped 5 bases and J dropped 3; count of bases not matched to a gene: 17. This CDR3 region has 18 residues. Germline V gene data show CDR1 as SGHRS and CDR2 as YFSETQ. CDR3 nucleotide sequence: TGCGCCAGCAGTCTGGAGTGGGGCGGGAGAGCTATCTACAATGAGCAGTTCTTC. It is translated as CASSLEWGGRAIYNEQFF.

This clonotype came up many times. The genes are TRBV28 and TRBJ2-3; TRBD2 aligns across 9 bases. This CDR3 has 17 amino acids. V shed 5 bases, J shed 2 bases, and the junction held 11 bases outside the gene matches. Germline lookup yields CDR1 MDHEN and CDR2 SYDVKM. The CDR3 is CASSPPLAGPFTDTQYF. In DNA form, the CDR3 reads TGTGCCAGCAGTCCCCCGCTAGCGGGGCCCTTCACAGATACGCAGTATTTT.

This sequence joins TRBV7-9 and TRBJ2-4; the match to TRBD2 covers 11 bases. The V gene end was trimmed by 2 bases and the J gene end by 6 bases; junction bases not matched to a gene: 3. The CDR3 contains 15 residues. Germline lookup yields CDR1 SEHNR and CDR2 FQNEAQ (reference sequence). CDR3 in DNA: TGTGCCAGCAGCTTAATAGCGGGGGGGCTAAACATTCAGTACTTC. As protein: CASSLIAGGLNIQYF.

This clonotype was counted only a few times. This rearrangement joins TRBV28 to TRBJ2-7; no clear D gene. The V end was cut by 7 bases, the J end by 1 base, with 14 bases between. This CDR3 region has 14 residues. Germline CDR1 MDHEN, CDR2 SYDVKM. CDR3 in amino acids: CASNLFGRSYEQYF. CDR3 nucleotides: TGTGCCAGCAACCTGTTTGGGCGGTCCTACGAGCAGTACTTC.

The rearrangement uses TRBV28 and TRBJ1-1, with 7 bases that match TRBD1. The V and J ends lost 5 bases and 0 bases, in that order; junction bases with no gene match: 6. There are 15 residues in the CDR3. Germline CDR1 is MDHEN and CDR2 is SYDVKM. As DNA, the CDR3 is TGTGCCAGCAGTGCAGGGGGGACCCTGAACACTGAAGCTTTCTTT. This translates into CASSAGGTLNTEAFF.

Only a few counts were recorded for this clonotype. This chain joins TRBV5-1 and TRBJ2-4; 11 nucleotides agree with TRBD2. This CDR3 spans 19 amino acids. V shed 3 bases and J 1 base; nucleotides not matched to a gene: 12. Germline V CDR1 and CDR2: SGHRS, YFSETQ. CDR3 in DNA: TGCGCCAGCAGCTCCGTTTTAGCGGGGGGGGGCCGGGCCAAAAACATTCAGTACTTC. It yields the protein CASSSVLAGGGRAKNIQYF. Complete variable domain (other parts from reference TRBV5-1 and TRBJ2-4): KAGVTQTPRYLIKTRGQQVTLSCSPISGHRSVSWYQQTPGQGLQFLFEYFSETQRNKGNFPGRFSGRQFSNSRSEMNVSTLELGDSALYLCASSSVLAGGGRAKNIQYFGAGTRLSVL.

This clonotype was observed a few times. The chain couples TRBV7-3 to TRBJ2-7; D gene unclear. Germline assignment: CDR1 SGHTA and CDR2 FQGTGA. Between the trimmed V and J ends, which lost 1 base and 0 bases, there was a span of 7 bases. The CDR3 spans 14 residues. DNA of the CDR3: TGTGCCAGCAGCTTAAGCGACTTCTCCTACGAGCAGTACTTC. This sequence encodes CASSLSDFSYEQYF.

This clonotype occurred many times. V usage is TRBV29-1 and J usage is TRBJ2-3, with 7 nucleotides matching TRBD2. The CDR3 totals 16 residues. Trimming took 1 base from V and 2 from J; bases not matched to a gene: 9. The germline gives CDR1 SQVTM, CDR2 ANQGSEA. This CDR3 reads CSVEGGGGQHTDTQYF. As DNA, the CDR3 is TGCAGCGTTGAAGGCGGGGGTGGTCAACACACAGATACGCAGTATTTT.

In this sample, this clonotype turned up many times. The chain recombines TRBV6-5 with TRBJ2-2, with D possibly TRBD2 on 5 matching bases. CDR1 and CDR2 from the germline V gene are MNHEY and SVGAGI. This CDR3 region has 16 residues. Trimming took off 0 bases at V and 1 base at J, with 9 bases between the two ends. As DNA, the CDR3 is TGTGCCAGCAGTTACTCGTCGGGGTTGAACACCGGGGAGCTGTTTTTT. It is translated as CASSYSSGLNTGELFF.